This T cell receptor beta chain was sequenced during a study of cytomegalovirus exposure and HLA in healthy donors (dated by TCRdb to about 2017). Regarding the study in general: An earlier analysis of 587 of the donors reported approximately 280 Gb of sequence data and about 120 million unique TCR beta sequences obtained from approximately 180 million T cells. To predict cytomegalovirus infection status, the study combined high-throughput TCR immunosequencing, statistical association of individual TCRs with disease status, and machine learning. A few DR-DQ haplotypes were handled as single units for association and clustering because linkage in the cohort was strong. Around 320 gigabases of sequencing data and approximately 80 million unique TCR sequences were included in an early release covering several hundred HLA-typed donors. The study used immunosequencing to profile the T cell repertoires of 666 subjects and linked those repertoires to cytomegalovirus serostatus. In a later analysis, previously published TCR beta repertoires from several hundred donors were re-analyzed and high-resolution HLA genotyping was added so that TCR occurrence patterns could be studied. A later genetic analysis took genome-wide SNP genotypes for about three fifths of the roughly 700 donors and used that subset as a discovery cohort. The number of typed donors differed by locus: roughly 629-630 for A, B, C, DRB1 and DQB1; some 500 for DQA1; 606 for DPA1; and approximately 450 for DPB1. Among the approximately 400 genotyped donors, approximately 81% belonged to the genetic ancestry cluster associated with self-reported Caucasian donors. Donor age, sex, ethnicity and CMV serostatus were collected together with the repertoire data. The aim of the study was to test whether cataloging public T cell receptors could identify signatures of past pathogen exposure. Rather than drawing on any new phenotypic data, the later analysis identified candidate immune exposures from TCR beta sequences and the way those sequences occurred across donors. To decide whether each TCR beta V gene segment behaved as functional or pseudogenic, an earlier analysis of several hundred of the donors relied on high-throughput TCR beta sequencing. Across some 400 genotyped donors of the cohort, an average of approximately 220,000 unique TCR beta nucleotide sequences per donor were sequenced, and approximately 17% of those sequences were non-productive. A separate validation cohort of roughly 130 different subjects was used in addition to the approximately 610-subject first cohort. Class I and class II HLA loci were covered by the typing at four-digit resolution. Every discovery cohort repertoire had been produced on one sequencing platform. The investigation overall reported the following: According to a later analysis, TCR association rates differed among HLA loci, with DRB1 alleles showing the most associated TCRs and HLA-C alleles showing the fewest. Because counts were too low, 15 or so rarely observed V segments, including chromosome 9 orphons, were excluded from the earlier analysis of 587 of the donors. Sequencing depth was assumed to be roughly uniform across donors in the presence/absence analyses, though that assumption may not hold. Broadly in line with IMGT annotations, most TCR beta V segments showed up in productive rearrangements about 90% or about 30% of the time in an earlier analysis of under 700 of the donors. Compared with the approximately 670-donor mean, donors in an Asian-associated ancestry cluster had fewer N-insertions in productive TCRs, according to a later genetic analysis. HLA typing was unavailable for some donors at each locus, so association tests used only the typed subset. According to a later analysis, parvovirus B19, influenza, CMV and Epstein-Barr virus appeared linked to several top co-occurrence clusters. An association between a missense DCLRE1C variant and V-gene and J-gene trimming of TCR beta chains was found in a later genetic analysis and replicated in an independent cohort. Specific HLA alleles were associated with some 15,000 TCR beta sequences at a false discovery rate of 0.05 in a later analysis. Most TCR sequences were observed very rarely across donors, whereas some public TCRs were present in many individuals. The cohort was sequenced for TCR beta chains only, and without alpha or paired-chain data the features that could be detected were limited. In a later analysis, HLA-associated TCR beta chains showed more clonal expansion and lower generation probabilities than non-associated chains that were equally common. Because the 87-base-pair reads could not distinguish some IMGT-functional V segments, including TRBV6-2 and TRBV6-3, those segments were excluded. The study listed around 160 TCR beta chains as associated with cytomegalovirus. The classifier was reported to diagnose cytomegalovirus status with high specificity and sensitivity in both the original cohort and the validation cohort. CMV serostatus was the only immune exposure information available for the cohort. Linkage disequilibrium might explain the correlated functional status among segregating V segments, but an unknown experimental factor could not be excluded. A further reported finding was that TCR beta sequences accurately predicted the HLA-A and HLA-B alleles for most subjects in the first cohort. A cluster of highly shared sequence variants was judged likely to represent a technical artifact of the sequencing pipeline. A few of the identified cytomegalovirus-associated TCR beta chains were confirmed in vitro to be specific for cytomegalovirus antigens. Most CMV-associated TCR beta chains appeared to be HLA-restricted in a later analysis, and the HLA associations seemed to be driven largely by CMV exposure. When HLA alleles, especially DR and DQ, strongly co-occurred, attributing TCR associations to individual alleles was difficult. The authors suggested that the approach could potentially be generalized to other disease states and immunological phenotypes.

Library preparation was by the immunoSEQ multiplex PCR assay. For the multiplex PCR, a mixture combining 60 forward primers for TCR Vbeta segments and 13 reverse primers for TCR Jbeta segments was used. The CDR3 region of rearranged TCR beta genes was amplified from genomic DNA by a multiplex PCR assay. Amplified TCR beta libraries were sequenced as 87-base-pair reads on the Illumina HiSeq System. The published analysis was carried out like this. In a later analysis, 80 million or so unique TCR beta chains were counted across the 650 to 750 repertoires, and around 11 million of these chains were shared by at least two donors. A nearest-neighbor algorithm error-corrected the raw reads and collapsed the reads into unique sequences, merging closely related sequences to remove PCR and sequencing errors. Alignment of CDR3 sequences to IMGT reference sequences was used to assign V, D and J gene segments. For a sequence to be retained, a match of at least six nucleotides was required to both a V gene segment and a J gene segment. A rearrangement was called productive if the CDR3 had no stop codons and remained in frame with V and J, and every other rearrangement was called non-productive. Following IMGT convention, CDR3 was defined as the stretch from the second conserved V-encoded cysteine up to the conserved J-encoded phenylalanine. Sequences without an unambiguous match to a single V gene segment were excluded from the earlier analysis of 450 to 650 of the donors. In an earlier analysis of a few hundred of the donors, V segments were called functional above 56.7% productive rearrangements and were called segregating when the between-donor standard deviation exceeded 5%. To diagnose cytomegalovirus status from the catalog of TCR beta chain sequences, a statistical classification framework was built. A later analysis assigned V and J genes by comparing TCR nucleotide sequences with IMGT/GENE-DB human TR gene sequences. A later analysis assigned CDR3 sequences and most-parsimonious VDJ recombination scenarios with the TCRdist pipeline. A later analysis defined each TCR beta chain by its CDR3 amino acid sequence plus V-gene family, and excluded reads lacking a unique V-gene family. In a later analysis, around 600 highly shared, low-generation-probability nucleotide sequences were removed to address suspected cross-contamination and a sequencing artifact. In a later analysis, a clonal expansion index was calculated for each public chain from normalized within-repertoire ranks of inferred template counts. In a later analysis, generation probabilities were computed with a VDJ recombination model fitted to out-of-frame rearrangements, and the resulting probabilities were checked against IGoR. In a later analysis, hypergeometric tests were used to score TCR-TCR, TCR-HLA and TCR-CMV co-occurrence, with a repertoire-size bias correction applied to TCR pairs. False discovery rates were estimated in a later analysis by permuting HLA or CMV assignments 20 times. In a later analysis, co-occurring TCRs were grouped using DBSCAN, and TCRdist sequence similarity was added for clustering within HLA-allele-positive subsets. Repertoires with fewer than 30,000 or more than 120,000 public chains were left out of co-occurrence clustering, as were four to six repertoires with anomalous nucleotide sharing. TCRdb mirrors the immuneACCESS table, restricted to in-frame sequences. Some clones are absent from its copies; in checked studies, under half trace to an unresolved V gene, and the reason for the others is unknown. V and J calls and clone size are those listed in that table; D and trimming were worked out from the DNA. The sample profile shows 150,000 or so clones; 82% of them were found once. The ten largest clones add up to around 7% of the sample.

The cohort comprised some 700 healthy bone marrow donors. At the time of sampling, every cohort member was nominally healthy, though immune exposures that went unrecorded were likely present. The donor was CMV seropositive and belonged to the group of over 250 seropositive cohort members. Each donor provided a peripheral blood sample, and peripheral blood mononuclear cells were used for TCR beta sequencing. Genomic DNA extraction from the blood cell samples was performed with the Qiagen DNeasy Blood Extraction Kit. Trimming removed 3 bases from V and 2 bases from J; the gene matches leave 5 bases unexplained. Sequences SGHRS (CDR1) and YFSETQ (CDR2) are obtained from the germline V gene. The CDR3 numbers 15 residues from cysteine through phenylalanine. The sequence is cut down to CDR3 DNA, 45 bases in frame from base 1. This clone was recorded only once. This clone's antigen is unknown. There are no base qualities to consult, and no much larger clone falls within one base.

The material sequenced was PBMCs. The receptor chain draws on TRBV5-1 and TRBJ2-3, with TRBD1 identical over 8 junction bases. This sequence originates from a woman aged 45-65 years in good health and CMV-seropositive. The DNA is TGCGCCAGCAGCTCCGGACAGGGCTACACAGATACGCAGTATTTT. Its product reads: CASSSGQGYTDTQYF.